This T cell receptor beta chain was found in a study of OX40 agonist ivuxolimab in advanced cancers. The wider study: Each dose-escalation patient presented with hepatocellular carcinoma, melanoma, renal cell or head and neck cancer.

To note about this clone: The sample has other DNA sequences that encode this CDR3 too.

Data came from immunoSEQ multiplex PCR; TCRdb stores just in-frame clones and leaves some out. Of approximately 75,000 clones listed, over 85% are singletons. The sequence came from an adult with an advanced solid tumor such as melanoma, head and neck, liver or kidney cancer. Material: CD4+ or CD8+ T cells sorted from blood, obtained in a trial of the OX40 agonist ivuxolimab.

In DNA form, the CDR3 reads TGTGCCAGCTCACCAGGGGTCGGGGAGCTGTTTTTT. The encoded protein is CASSPGVGELFF. The genes are TRBV18 and TRBJ2-2; D ambiguous. Germline V lookup: CDR1 KGHSH, CDR2 LQKENI. The length of the CDR3 is 12 residues. Trimming shortened V by 2 bases and J by 7 bases, and 5 bases separated the two germline ends.